A single sample is the source of the 32 T cell receptor beta chains below, sequenced in a study of blood T cell repertoires in COVID-19. Some clones are missing from TCRdb's copy, which holds only in-frame ones; the method was immunoSEQ multiplex PCR. The sample has about 440,000 clones, about 87% seen once. Sample: peripheral blood. Receptors originate from a woman in her 50s with COVID-19, enrolled during active disease.

This rearrangement joins TRBV29-1 to TRBJ2-7; 9 bases line up with TRBD1. V lost 5 bases, J lost 2 bases, and 4 bases stayed unmatched. The CDR3 loop spans 13 amino acids. Looked up from germline, CDR1 is SQVTM and CDR2 is ANQGSEA. The CDR3 DNA reads as TGCAGCGTTCGTCGGACAGGGGCCTACGAGCAGTACTTC. Translating it yields CSVRRTGAYEQYF.

This clone was detected only once. This chain links TRBV28 with TRBJ1-3; D unresolved. Trimming stripped 5 bases from V and 0 bases from J, with 8 bases between. Germline V gives CDR1 MDHEN, CDR2 SYDVKM. This CDR3 region has 14 residues. The DNA for the CDR3 is TGTGCCAGCAGTCCCCTAAGCTCTGGAAACACCATATATTTT. This gives the protein CASSPLSSGNTIYF.

CDR3 nucleotides: TGTGCCAGCAGCGGTATTGGACTGATTGGAAACACCATATATTTT. Its translation is CASSGIGLIGNTIYF. V and J are TRBV3-1 (or the pseudogene TRBV3-2) and TRBJ1-3; D is uncertain. The V and J ends lost 5 bases and 3 bases respectively, with 14 bases between them. The CDR3 is made up of 15 amino acids. Germline V lookup: CDR1 LGHDT, CDR2 YNNKEL (reference sequence).

The chain employs TRBV5-1 and TRBJ2-7; weak D call: TRBD1 (6 bases). This CDR3 region has 15 residues. Trimming took off 0 bases at V and 5 bases at J, with 15 bases between the two ends. Germline loops: CDR1 SGHRS, CDR2 YFSETQ. CDR3: CASSLGNRVVDEQYF. For the CDR3, the DNA is TGCGCCAGCAGCTTGGGTAACAGGGTGGTAGACGAGCAGTACTTC.

The chain joins TRBV2 to TRBJ1-2, with TRBD1 as a possible D gene (5 bases). V was trimmed by 4 bases and J by 7 bases, leaving 13 bases between them. CDR1 and CDR2 from the germline V gene are SNHLY and FYNNEI. This CDR3 has 13 amino acids. CDR3 region: CASSAAQAGGYTF. DNA of the CDR3: TGTGCCAGCAGTGCGGCACAGGCTGGTGGCTACACCTTC.

This chain links TRBV14 with TRBJ1-2; TRBD1 aligns across 8 bases. The V segment lost 1 base and the J segment 6 bases; nucleotides outside the gene matches: 4. CDR3 length equals 14 residues. CDR1 and CDR2 from the germline V gene are SGHDN and FVKESK. CDR3 amino acids: CASSQVQGAHGYTF. CDR3 bases: TGTGCCAGCAGCCAAGTCCAGGGGGCGCATGGCTACACCTTC.

The genes are TRBV21-1 and TRBJ1-2. TRBV21-1 is flagged as a pseudogene. This CDR3 has 11 amino acids. CDR3 nucleotides: TGTGCCAGCGCGTCCGTCGGGGGCTACACCTTC. Translated: CASASVGGYTF.

This clone was detected only a few times. The chain couples TRBV5-1 to TRBJ1-1; D is possibly TRBD1 (5 bases). The CDR3 contains 14 residues. With 5 bases removed from V and 1 base from J, the gap between germline ends came to 12 bases. Germline lookup yields CDR1 SGHRS and CDR2 YFSETQ. CDR3 coding DNA: TGCGCCAGCAGGGGTGACAGCTCGAACACTGAAGCTTTCTTT. It is translated as CASRGDSSNTEAFF.

This CDR3 is CASSFITGYTF. CDR3 nucleotides: TGTGCCAGCAGCTTTATAACAGGCTACACCTTC. The chain carries TRBV5-6 and TRBJ1-2; D unclear. The germline V gene encodes CDR1 SGHDT and CDR2 YYEEEE. V lost 2 bases, J lost 8 bases, and 7 bases lay in between. The CDR3 totals 11 residues.

There are a few counts of this clone. CDR3 amino acids: CASSHPTGGLGYTF. The CDR3 DNA reads TGTGCCAGCAGCCACCCGACAGGGGGCTTAGGCTACACCTTC. The V gene is TRBV3-1 (or the pseudogene TRBV3-2), the J gene TRBJ1-2, with 10 bases that match TRBD1. The ends lost 3 bases at V and 8 bases at J; junction bases unmatched: 6. Germline assignment: CDR1 LGHDT and CDR2 YNNKEL (reference sequence). The CDR3 length is 14 residues.

The rearrangement links TRBV7-6 to TRBJ1-1; the D is unclear. Looked up from germline, CDR1 is SGHVS and CDR2 is FNYEAQ. The ends were cut back, 1 base at V and 0 bases at J, with 15 bases in the middle. The CDR3 sequence is 17 residues long. CDR3 sequence: CASSLVYSVRMNTEAFF. In nucleotides, the CDR3 is TGTGCCAGCAGCTTAGTTTATAGTGTGCGGATGAACACTGAAGCTTTCTTT.

This chain links TRBV9 with TRBJ1-1; D is unresolved. Germline V gene data show CDR1 as SGDLS and CDR2 as YYNGEE. Trimming pared 0 bases from V and 5 bases from J, leaving 11 bases between. This CDR3 region has 14 residues. Here the CDR3 reads CASSVEVEGTEAFF. CDR3 nucleotide sequence: TGTGCCAGCAGCGTAGAAGTGGAGGGTACTGAAGCTTTCTTT.

This chain joins TRBV5-4 and TRBJ1-2; 9 bases match TRBD1. The trim removed 4 bases at V and 10 bases at J, leaving 11 bases unmatched. There are 14 residues in the CDR3. The germline CDR1 and CDR2 sequences are SGHNT and YYREEE (reference sequence). CDR3: CASSPGWDRADYTF. CDR3 sequence (DNA): TGTGCCAGCAGCCCTGGGTGGGACAGGGCGGACTACACCTTC.

The chain is built from TRBV5-4 and TRBJ1-1; the match to TRBD1 covers 7 bases. This CDR3 contains 17 residues. Trimming at V came to 2 bases and at J to 7 bases, leaving 17 bases not matched to a gene. CDR1 is SGHNT and CDR2 is YYREEE in the germline V gene (reference sequence). This chain's CDR3 is CASSFPGQSSSRGEAFF. The CDR3, as DNA: TGTGCCAGCAGCTTTCCGGGACAGTCATCCTCCCGTGGTGAAGCTTTCTTT.

The chain joins TRBV9 to TRBJ1-1, with D maybe TRBD1 (5 bases). The CDR3 is made up of 17 amino acids. Germline V gene lookup returns CDR1 SGDLS and CDR2 YYNGEE. Trimming removed 2 bases at V and 6 bases at J, with 23 bases between. Written as DNA, the CDR3 is TGTGCCAGCAGCGTCAGCCCTAGGGCGGGGGGAGAACCTGAAGCTTTCTTT. Its translation is CASSVSPRAGGEPEAFF.

This chain links TRBV6-5 with TRBJ2-3, with 8 nucleotides matching TRBD2. Germline CDR1 reads MNHEY; CDR2 reads SVGAGI. The CDR3 has 15 amino acids. With V trimmed by 4 bases and J by 8 bases, 11 bases remained unmatched. The CDR3 reads CASSSRRGGLRTQYF. CDR3 DNA sequence: TGTGCCAGCAGTTCCCGCCGGGGGGGTCTGCGTACGCAGTATTTT.

The V gene is TRBV6-5, the J gene TRBJ2-2, with TRBD1 as a possible D gene (5 bases). The germline gives CDR1 MNHEY, CDR2 SVGAGI. The CDR3 contains 12 residues. Trimming shortened V by 4 bases and J by 7 bases, and 7 bases separated the two germline ends. CDR3 nucleotide sequence: TGTGCCAGCAGTTGGGGCCTCGGGGAGCTGTTTTTT. Protein product: CASSWGLGELFF.

The table lists this clone with a count of one. This rearrangement joins TRBV6-1 to TRBJ2-7, with 8 bases matching TRBD2. V dropped 1 base and J dropped 2; count of bases not matched to a gene: 4. From germline, CDR1 is MNHNS and CDR2 SASEGT. The CDR3 has 15 residues. The CDR3, as DNA: TGTGCCAGCAGTGAAGTAGCGGGGACGACCTACGAGCAGTACTTC. Its protein product is CASSEVAGTTYEQYF.

The chain links TRBV11-1 to TRBJ2-1; TRBD1 is a possible D gene (6 bases). Germline V CDR1 and CDR2: SGHAT, FQDESV (reference sequence). The CDR3 has 15 residues. V shed 1 base and J shed 4 bases, with 11 bases lying between them. DNA of the CDR3: TGTGCCAGCAGCTTAGACCCGACAGGTTACAATGAGCAGTTCTTC. Amino acid sequence: CASSLDPTGYNEQFF. Full variable domain (remainder filled in from reference TRBV11-1 and TRBJ2-1): EAEVAQSPRYKITEKSQAVAFWCDPISGHATLYWYRQILGQGPELLVQFQDESVVDDSQLPKDRFSAERLKGVDSTLKIQPAELGDSAMYLCASSLDPTGYNEQFFGPGTRLTVL.

V usage is TRBV5-5 and J usage is TRBJ1-4, with D tentatively TRBD1 (6 bases). Looked up from germline, CDR1 is SGHKS and CDR2 is YYEKEE (reference sequence). This CDR3 comprises 15 residues. The V end lost 6 bases, the J end lost 0 bases, and 12 bases lay between the germline ends. CDR3 DNA: TGTGCCAGCACCCGACAGGCAGCAACTAATGAAAAACTGTTTTTT. Its protein product is CASTRQAATNEKLFF.

The rearrangement joins TRBV21-1 to TRBJ1-1; TRBD1, as called in the table, went unchecked against the DNA. TRBV21-1 is deemed a pseudogene. CDR3 length: 16 amino acids. The CDR3 here is CASRLRNLGVNTEAFF. The DNA for the CDR3 is TGTGCCAGCAGACTCAGGAACCTGGGCGTGAACACTGAAGCTTTCTTT.

This rearrangement joins TRBV3-1 (or the pseudogene TRBV3-2) to TRBJ2-4, with 9 nucleotides matching TRBD2. Trimming at V came to 0 bases and at J to 6 bases, leaving 12 bases not matched to a gene. Germline-derived CDR1 and CDR2 are LGHDT and YNNKEL (reference sequence). This CDR3 spans 18 amino acids. CDR3 coding DNA: TGTGCCAGCAGCCAAGATGTATTGGCTAGCGGGGCCCTAAACATTCAGTACTTC. Its protein is CASSQDVLASGALNIQYF.

The chain combines TRBV4-2 with TRBJ2-1; the match to TRBD2 covers 7 bases. The CDR3 is 16 amino acids. Germline-derived CDR1 and CDR2 are LGHNA and YNFKEQ. Losses at the gene ends were 2 bases for V and 5 bases for J; bases not matched to a gene: 9. For the CDR3, the DNA is TGTGCCAGCAGCCAACAAATCGGGGGGTCCAACAATGAGCAGTTCTTC. Its protein is CASSQQIGGSNNEQFF.

This chain uses TRBV20-1 with TRBJ1-2; D gene uncertain. Trimming pared 3 bases from V and 5 bases from J, leaving 10 bases between. CDR1 is DFQATT and CDR2 is SNEGSKA in the germline V gene (reference sequence). This CDR3 spans 12 amino acids. CDR3 nucleotide sequence: TGCAGTGCTAGTGCCCCGGGGTATGGCTACACCTTC. Residues: CSASAPGYGYTF.

V and J are TRBV28 and TRBJ1-2; D unresolved. In germline, CDR1 is MDHEN, CDR2 SYDVKM. V shed 2 bases and J shed 2 bases, with 12 bases lying between them. The CDR3 has 15 amino acids. This CDR3 reads CASSLAPMLNYGYTF. CDR3 nucleotides: TGTGCCAGCAGTTTAGCCCCGATGCTAAACTATGGCTACACCTTC.

The genes are TRBV27 and TRBJ2-3; D perhaps matches TRBD2 (7 bases). Germline CDR1 MNHEY, CDR2 SMNVEV (reference sequence). Deletions cut 2 bases from V and 5 bases from J, with 11 bases between. The length of the CDR3 is 14 residues. CDR3 sequence reads: CASSLGGALDTQYF. The CDR3 coding sequence is TGTGCCAGCAGTTTAGGGGGGGCGTTAGATACGCAGTATTTT.

The chain couples TRBV5-1 to TRBJ1-5, with TRBD1 matching over 9 bases. V lost 3 bases to trimming and J lost 3 bases; unmatched junction nucleotides: 4. The CDR3 runs to 15 residues. Germline loops: CDR1 SGHRS, CDR2 YFSETQ. The CDR3, as DNA: TGCGCCAGCAGCTCCACAGGGGGCTTCAATCAGCCCCAGCATTTT. Amino acid sequence: CASSSTGGFNQPQHF.

The J gene is TRBJ2-1, the V gene TRBV18, with 9 positions matching TRBD1. V lost 4 bases and J lost 5; bases outside the gene matches: 6. Germline V gene data show CDR1 as KGHSH and CDR2 as LQKENI. CDR3 length: 15 amino acids. The CDR3, as DNA: TGTGCCAGCTCACAGGACAGGGGATGGGACAATGAGCAGTTCTTC. It codes for CASSQDRGWDNEQFF.

This chain uses TRBV14 with TRBJ2-7, with a tentative D call TRBD2 (5 bases). Germline V gene lookup returns CDR1 SGHDN and CDR2 FVKESK. V lost 1 base to trimming and J lost 7 bases, with 11 bases between them. The CDR3 extends over 13 amino acids. CDR3 sequence reads: CASSQGGRREQYF. The CDR3 nucleotides read TGTGCCAGCAGCCAAGGCGGCAGGAGGGAGCAGTACTTC. The full variable domain, in which reference TRBV14 and TRBJ2-7 provide the parts outside the CDR3, is EAGVTQFPSHSVIEKGQTVTLRCDPISGHDNLYWYRRVMGKEIKFLLHFVKESKQDESGMPNNRFLAERTGGTYSTLKVQPAELEDSGVYFCASSQGGRREQYFGPGTRLTVT.

This clone has just a few counts. The V call is TRBV4-1, the J call TRBJ2-7; D perhaps matches TRBD1 (6 bases). This CDR3 contains 14 residues. Germline assignment: CDR1 MGHRA and CDR2 YSYEKL. Trimming cost V 0 bases and J 3 bases, with 9 bases left between them. The CDR3 coding sequence is TGCGCCAGCAGCCAAGATTGGGGGCTCTACGAGCAGTACTTC. Translating it yields CASSQDWGLYEQYF.

V usage is TRBV29-1 and J usage is TRBJ1-1; no reliable D call. The V end was cut by 4 bases, the J end by 4 bases, with 10 bases between. CDR3 length: 12 residues. Germline V gives CDR1 SQVTM, CDR2 ANQGSEA. CDR3 residues: CSVAAGRTEAFF. The DNA for the CDR3 is TGCAGCGTTGCGGCGGGTCGCACTGAAGCTTTCTTT. The full variable domain, completed using reference TRBV29-1 and TRBJ1-1, is SAVISQKPSRDICQRGTSLTIQCQVDSQVTMMFWYRQQPGQSLTLIATANQGSEATYESGFVIDKFPISRPNLTFSTLTVSNMSPEDSSIYLCSVAAGRTEAFFGQGTRLTVV.

This clone was counted between two and nine times. V usage is TRBV4-2 and J usage is TRBJ1-6, with D perhaps TRBD1 (6 bases). Trimming shortened V by 3 bases and J by 4 bases, and 13 bases separated the two germline ends. Germline CDR1 is LGHNA and CDR2 is YNFKEQ. The CDR3 runs 16 residues. CDR3 amino acids: CASSHPWTAYNSPLHF. CDR3 bases: TGTGCCAGCAGCCATCCTTGGACAGCGTATAATTCACCCCTCCACTTT.